Each of the 32 T cell receptor beta chains below was sequenced from the same sample in a study of blood T cell repertoires in COVID-19. Data came from immunoSEQ multiplex PCR; TCRdb stores just in-frame clones and leaves some out. The sample includes 160,000 or so clones, 80% to 90% seen only once; the top ten take roughly 15%. The sample consisted of peripheral blood. These receptors were obtained from a woman in her thirties or forties with acute or convalescent COVID-19.

The chain is built from TRBV30 and TRBJ2-1; 11 bases align to TRBD2. Germline trimming cut 2 bases from V and 3 bases from J; bases unmatched to any gene: 3. Germline V gives CDR1 GTSNPN, CDR2 SVGIG (reference sequence). The length of the CDR3 is 15 residues. CDR3 DNA sequence: TGTGCCTGGAGTCTCGGACTAGCGGGCTACAATGAGCAGTTCTTC. It specifies CAWSLGLAGYNEQFF.

This sequence joins TRBV3-1 (or the pseudogene TRBV3-2) and TRBJ2-6; maybe TRBD1 (7 bases). The CDR3 has 15 residues. V lost 1 base, J lost 8 bases, and 12 bases lay in between. Germline CDR1 and CDR2: LGHDT and YNNKEL (reference sequence). The chain's CDR3 is CASSQAGGRTNVLTF. The CDR3 DNA sequence: TGTGCCAGCAGCCAAGCAGGGGGGAGAACCAACGTCCTGACTTTC.

This chain connects TRBV5-1 to TRBJ1-6; the match to TRBD1 covers 8 bases. With V trimmed by 4 bases and J by 8 bases, 2 bases remained unmatched. Germline V lookup: CDR1 SGHRS, CDR2 YFSETQ. The CDR3 has 13 amino acids. The CDR3 loop is CASSVDRDSPLHF. CDR3 nucleotides: TGCGCCAGCAGCGTGGACAGGGATTCACCCCTCCACTTT. The full variable domain, its missing parts supplied by reference TRBV5-1 and TRBJ1-6, is KAGVTQTPRYLIKTRGQQVTLSCSPISGHRSVSWYQQTPGQGLQFLFEYFSETQRNKGNFPGRFSGRQFSNSRSEMNVSTLELGDSALYLCASSVDRDSPLHFGNGTRLTVT.

The genes are TRBV3-1 (or the pseudogene TRBV3-2) and TRBJ2-7; D remains unclear. The CDR3 is 14 residues long. CDR1 is LGHDT and CDR2 is YNNKEL in the germline V gene (reference sequence). V lost 1 base and J 6 bases, leaving 13 bases between the germline ends. The CDR3: CASSQGLNRREQYF. The CDR3 nucleotides are TGTGCCAGCAGCCAAGGACTGAACCGCCGCGAGCAGTACTTC.

This chain uses TRBV5-1 with TRBJ1-6; D gene uncertain. With 5 bases removed from V and 9 bases from J, the gap between germline ends came to 18 bases. This CDR3 contains 15 residues. Germline V gene lookup returns CDR1 SGHRS and CDR2 YFSETQ. The CDR3 loop reads CASSPDGPEVSPLHF. CDR3 nucleotide sequence: TGCGCCAGCAGTCCGGACGGTCCGGAGGTTTCACCCCTCCACTTT.

The V gene is TRBV27, the J gene TRBJ2-4, with D tentatively TRBD1 (6 bases). Per germline, CDR1 MNHEY and CDR2 SMNVEV (reference sequence). Deletions cut 5 bases from V and 1 base from J, with 15 bases between. This CDR3 is built from 16 residues. The CDR3 sequence: CASSLTGYLAKNIQYF. In nucleotides, the CDR3 is TGTGCCAGCAGTCTAACAGGGTATTTGGCCAAAAACATTCAGTACTTC.

This rearrangement joins TRBV6-5 to TRBJ2-7, with 7 bases that match TRBD1. Trimming at V came to 6 bases and at J to 7 bases, leaving 6 bases not matched to a gene. Germline V lookup: CDR1 MNHEY, CDR2 SVGAGI. The CDR3 runs 12 residues. In DNA form, the CDR3 reads TGTGCCAGCAGAAATTCAGGGGGAGAGCAGTACTTC. Residues: CASRNSGGEQYF.

This clone was counted a single time. The chain has TRBV9 and TRBJ1-1; no definite D call. Per the germline V gene, CDR1 is SGDLS and CDR2 is YYNGEE. The CDR3 is made up of 14 amino acids. Between the trimmed V and J ends, which lost 0 bases and 5 bases, there was a span of 11 bases. CDR3 coding DNA: TGTGCCAGCAGCGTAGGGGCGGGTGAGACTGAAGCTTTCTTT. It is translated as CASSVGAGETEAFF.

This clone was observed once. This chain joins TRBV3-1 (or the pseudogene TRBV3-2) and TRBJ2-1, with 8 bases that match TRBD2. Trimming cost V 0 bases and J 5 bases; bases outside gene matches: 6. This CDR3 is built from 16 residues. Germline V gene lookup returns CDR1 LGHDT and CDR2 YNNKEL (reference sequence). The CDR3 DNA reads as TGTGCCAGCAGCCAAGACCCAACAGCGGGGGACAATGAGCAGTTCTTC. It encodes CASSQDPTAGDNEQFF.

This clone was seen a single time. The J gene is TRBJ1-2, the V gene TRBV27; D gene ambiguous. CDR3 length: 13 residues. Germline V gene lookup returns CDR1 MNHEY and CDR2 SMNVEV (reference sequence). With 3 bases removed from V and 6 bases from J, the gap between germline ends came to 11 bases. CDR3 in DNA: TGTGCCAGCAGTTTGGGCCTCGGGGATGGCTACACCTTC. Translating it yields CASSLGLGDGYTF.

The rearrangement joins TRBV12-5 to TRBJ2-1, with D uncertain. Germline lookup yields CDR1 LGHNT and CDR2 FRNRAP. Between the trimmed V and J ends, which lost 1 base and 8 bases, there was a span of 15 bases. This CDR3 spans 15 amino acids. The CDR3 DNA follows: TGTGCTAGTGGTTTGGAGTATTTATCCGCGGATGAGCAGTTCTTC. This gives the protein CASGLEYLSADEQFF.

V and J are TRBV2 and TRBJ2-3; 8 bases are a match to TRBD1. Germline CDR1 reads SNHLY; CDR2 reads FYNNEI. The ends lost 6 bases at V and 1 base at J; junction bases unmatched: 6. CDR3 length: 15 amino acids. This CDR3 is CASRDRGWGTDTQYF. DNA for the CDR3: TGTGCCAGCAGAGACAGGGGTTGGGGCACAGATACGCAGTATTTT.

The J gene is TRBJ2-3, the V gene TRBV11-1, with D hard to call. CDR1 and CDR2 from the germline V gene are SGHAT and FQDESV (reference sequence). There are 15 residues in the CDR3. The V and J ends lost 5 bases and 2 bases respectively, with 14 bases between them. Written as DNA, the CDR3 is TGTGCCAGCAGCCCGAGGTGGGTCTACACAGATACGCAGTATTTT. This gives the protein CASSPRWVYTDTQYF.

CDR3 in amino acids: CASSGTEVGEAFF. CDR3 bases: TGTGCCAGCAGCGGGACAGAAGTAGGTGAAGCTTTCTTT. The chain has TRBV7-9 and TRBJ1-1; 7 bases match TRBD1. Germline assignment: CDR1 SEHNR and CDR2 FQNEAQ (reference sequence). After removal of 5 bases from V and 7 bases from J, the junction contained 7 bases not matched to a gene. The CDR3 is made up of 13 amino acids.

A single count supports this clone. The chain uses TRBV7-3 and TRBJ2-2; D is possibly TRBD2 (6 bases). The germline gives CDR1 SGHTA, CDR2 FQGTGA. Trimming removed 1 base from V and 2 bases from J, with 14 bases in between. This CDR3 has 17 residues. CDR3 protein: CASSLISPGLNTGELFF. CDR3 nucleotides: TGTGCCAGCAGCTTAATCTCTCCGGGACTCAACACCGGGGAGCTGTTTTTT.

V gene TRBV7-2 combines with J gene TRBJ2-5; 9 nucleotides match TRBD2. The CDR3 runs to 16 residues. The V segment lost 1 base and the J segment 1 base; nucleotides outside the gene matches: 4. Per the germline V gene, CDR1 is SGHTA and CDR2 is FQGNSA. The CDR3 coding sequence is TGTGCCAGCAGCTTAGAGGGCGGGAGGGTCCAAGAGACCCAGTACTTC. It codes for CASSLEGGRVQETQYF. The full variable domain, rest sourced from reference TRBV7-2 and TRBJ2-5, is GAGVSQSPSNKVTEKGKDVELRCDPISGHTALYWYRQSLGQGLEFLIYFQGNSAPDKSGLPSDRFSAERTGGSVSTLTIQRTQQEDSAVYLCASSLEGGRVQETQYFGPGTRLLVL.

The chain combines TRBV28 with TRBJ1-1; D perhaps matches TRBD1 (6 bases). Trimming removed 2 bases from V and 5 bases from J, with 21 bases in between. Germline V gene sequence: CDR1 MDHEN, CDR2 SYDVKM. The CDR3 covers 17 residues. The CDR3 loop reads CASSLGTDSRRRTEAFF. In nucleotides, the CDR3 is TGTGCCAGCAGTTTAGGGACGGACAGTCGGCGGAGGACTGAAGCTTTCTTT.

CDR3 DNA: TGTGCCATCAGTGTAGACCAAGAGACCCAGTACTTC. Its protein is CAISVDQETQYF. The V and J genes are TRBV10-3 and TRBJ2-5; D gene unclear. The CDR3 runs to 12 residues. V dropped 4 bases and J dropped 0 bases, with 3 bases sitting between them. The germline V gene encodes CDR1 ENHRY and CDR2 SYGVKD.

This chain connects TRBV7-9 to TRBJ2-2, with D maybe TRBD2 (6 bases). This CDR3 is 15 amino acids long. Trimming left V 3 bases short and J 1 base short, with 9 bases between. The germline V gene encodes CDR1 SEHNR and CDR2 FQNEAQ (reference sequence). This CDR3 reads CASSLGTVNTGELFF. The CDR3 nucleotides read TGTGCCAGCAGCTTGGGGACTGTGAACACCGGGGAGCTGTTTTTT.

The V and J genes are TRBV5-4 and TRBJ1-1; 11 nucleotides line up with TRBD1. V lost 1 base to trimming and J lost 5 bases; unmatched junction nucleotides: 7. Germline values: CDR1 SGHNT, CDR2 YYREEE (reference sequence). This CDR3 spans 16 amino acids. DNA for the CDR3: TGTGCCAGCAGCTTGCGAGGGGGACAGGGGGGAACTGAAGCTTTCTTT. This translates into CASSLRGGQGGTEAFF.

The CDR3 is CASSPQQGANTGELFF. CDR3 coding DNA: TGTGCCAGCTCACCGCAACAGGGAGCGAACACCGGGGAGCTGTTTTTT. The chain is built from TRBV18 and TRBJ2-2; D may be TRBD1 (6 bases). The CDR3 has 16 residues. Germline lookup yields CDR1 KGHSH and CDR2 LQKENI. The V end was cut by 3 bases, the J end by 0 bases, with 11 bases between.

The chain recombines TRBV4-1 with TRBJ2-1; 8 bases map to TRBD2. Per the germline V gene, CDR1 is MGHRA and CDR2 is YSYEKL. This CDR3 is 16 amino acids long. Unmatched junction bases numbered 8, after V lost 0 bases and J lost 7 bases. In DNA form, the CDR3 reads TGCGCCAGCAGCCAAGATGGAGTAGCGGGGTCAAATGAGCAGTTCTTC. Protein product: CASSQDGVAGSNEQFF.

The chain employs TRBV11-2 and TRBJ1-1; D not resolved. The germline V and J ends were trimmed by 1 base and 0 bases, with 9 bases remaining between them. Germline values: CDR1 SGHAT, CDR2 FQNNGV. The CDR3 is made up of 15 amino acids. The CDR3 spells CASSLGVTVNTEAFF. As DNA, the CDR3 is TGTGCCAGCAGCTTAGGAGTTACCGTGAACACTGAAGCTTTCTTT.

This sequence joins TRBV9 and TRBJ2-7; D might be TRBD2 (6 bases). Between the trimmed V and J ends, which lost 3 bases and 4 bases, there was a span of 17 bases. The CDR3 extends over 15 amino acids. Germline values: CDR1 SGDLS, CDR2 YYNGEE. CDR3 region: CASSAGEGLSYEQYF. In nucleotides, the CDR3 is TGTGCCAGCAGCGCTGGAGAGGGACTGTCGTACGAGCAGTACTTC.

This rearrangement joins TRBV12-3 or TRBV12-4 to TRBJ1-1; D unclear. This CDR3 comprises 13 residues. V was cut by 4 bases and J by 4 bases, with 10 bases left in between. The CDR3 DNA reads as TGTGCCAGCAGTTCCGACATAGGCACTGAAGCTTTCTTT. Translated, it gives CASSSDIGTEAFF.

The V gene is TRBV5-5, the J gene TRBJ1-6; 7 nucleotides line up with TRBD1. Germline V lookup: CDR1 SGHKS, CDR2 YYEKEE (reference sequence). V lost 4 bases to trimming and J lost 0 bases; unmatched junction nucleotides: 7. The CDR3 is 17 residues long. CDR3 DNA: TGTGCCAGCAGCACGAACCGGGACAGCTCCTATAATTCACCCCTCCACTTT. Translated: CASSTNRDSSYNSPLHF.

The chain links TRBV10-3 to TRBJ2-3; 9 nucleotides align to TRBD2. This CDR3 spans 16 amino acids. The germline V gene encodes CDR1 ENHRY and CDR2 SYGVKD. J lost 0 bases, V lost 4 bases, and 5 bases had no gene match. CDR3 loop: CAISGSGGLSTDTQYF. CDR3 DNA sequence: TGTGCCATCAGTGGAAGCGGGGGGCTAAGCACAGATACGCAGTATTTT.

This chain connects TRBV28 to TRBJ2-7; possibly TRBD1 for D (5 bases). The CDR3 sequence is 13 residues long. V was shortened by 6 bases and J by 2 bases, with 11 bases between the two germline ends. Germline lookup yields CDR1 MDHEN and CDR2 SYDVKM. In DNA, the CDR3 is TGTGCCAGCAGGCTACCAGGGCCCTACGAGCAGTACTTC. This translates into CASRLPGPYEQYF.

In the case of this clone: One end of the junction is discordant with germline, which a read error may explain. This sequence joins TRBV4-1 and TRBJ1-1; D uncertain. Germline CDR1 MGHRA, CDR2 YSYEKL. This CDR3 has 14 amino acids. The CDR3 coding sequence is TGCGCCAGCAGCCAAGATTGGAGGAACGCTGAAGCTTTCTTT. It codes for CASSQDWRNAEAFF.

This chain links TRBV28 with TRBJ2-7; 12 bases map to TRBD2. V dropped 2 bases and J dropped 6; count of bases not matched to a gene: 14. This CDR3 has 18 amino acids. In germline, CDR1 is MDHEN, CDR2 SYDVKM. The CDR3, as DNA: TGTGCCAGCAGTTTAATTTTGACTAGCGGGAGCAGTAAAAGCGAGCAGTACTTC. This encodes CASSLILTSGSSKSEQYF. Full variable domain (remainder filled in from reference TRBV28 and TRBJ2-7): DVKVTQSSRYLVKRTGEKVFLECVQDMDHENMFWYRQDPGLGLRLIYFSYDVKMKEKGDIPEGYSVSREKKERFSLILESASTNQTSMYLCASSLILTSGSSKSEQYFGPGTRLTVT.

The J gene is TRBJ2-6, the V gene TRBV9, with D uncertain. Per the germline V gene, CDR1 is SGDLS and CDR2 is YYNGEE. V dropped 4 bases and J dropped 4 bases, with 21 bases sitting between them. CDR3 size: 18 residues. The CDR3 here is CASSPWQAPIKGANVLTF. CDR3 nucleotide sequence: TGTGCCAGCAGCCCGTGGCAGGCCCCGATTAAGGGGGCCAACGTCCTGACTTTC.

The V call is TRBV3-1 (or the pseudogene TRBV3-2), the J call TRBJ2-7, with D possibly TRBD1 on 6 matching bases. There are 12 residues in the CDR3. CDR1 is LGHDT, CDR2 YNNKEL, per germline (reference sequence). V lost 10 bases and J lost 3, with 13 bases in between. Written as DNA, the CDR3 is TGTGCCACCCGGGACACCAACTACGAGCAGTACTTC. It is translated as CATRDTNYEQYF.